Shown below are 5 T cell receptor beta chains from a single sample sequenced in a study of regulatory T cells in long-lasting Graves disease. Arm-PCR with iRepertoire HTBI primers amplified the CDR3 regions for these TCR beta libraries. TCRdb used MiXCR to reprocess the multiplex PCR reads, holding one entry per CDR3 protein. This sample yields hundreds of thousands of distinct CDR3 sequences, of which approximately 13% are seen a single time; approximately 9.3% belongs to the top ten. As for time point: newly diagnosed GD, antithyroid drugs for less than 3 months. Construction of the TCR library relied on RNA isolated from PBMCs. The data were also submitted as part of a second study, on T cells in Graves' hyperthyroidism and ophthalmopathy.

Sequencing was performed on peripheral blood mononuclear cells (PBMCs), taken at new diagnosis, from a patient treated with antithyroid drugs. These receptors all come from a man aged 30 to 39 with Graves disease.

The chain uses TRBV7-2 and TRBJ2-3, with 8 bases lining up with TRBD1. Trimming cost V 5 bases and J 0 bases; bases outside gene matches: 10. Germline lookup yields CDR1 SGHTA and CDR2 FQGNSA. The CDR3 loop spans 17 amino acids. CDR3 DNA: TGTGCCAGCAGCCGAAGAAAGGACAGGGTGAGCACAGATACGCAGTATTTT. Encoded protein: CASSRRKDRVSTDTQYF.

This clonotype was counted at least ten times. V is TRBV19 and J is TRBJ2-3, with TRBD2 as a possible D gene (6 bases). The CDR3 has 14 residues. Trimming took 5 bases from V and 7 from J, leaving 16 bases between them. Germline V CDR1 and CDR2: LNHDA, SQIVND (reference sequence). The CDR3 bases are TGTGCCAGTAGTGACCCCGGGAGAAGGTATACGCAGTATTTT. The encoded protein is CASSDPGRRYTQYF.

This clonotype was observed a single time. This sequence may be a read error, since a much larger clone differs from it by one base. The chain carries TRBV29-1 and TRBJ1-1; D perhaps matches TRBD1 (6 bases). Germline CDR1 is SQVTM and CDR2 is ANQGSEA. This CDR3 has 16 residues. V was cut by 0 bases and J by 4 bases, with 18 bases left in between. The CDR3 DNA reads as TGCAGCGTTGAAGAAGTGGGGGCGGGTGTGAGCACTGAAGCTTTCTTT. Translated: CSVEEVGAGVSTEAFF.

This clonotype occurred a few times. The CDR3 here is CASSAPGQGMETQYF. The CDR3 region has the DNA TGTGCCAGCTCAGCACCGGGACAGGGTATGGAGACCCAGTACTTC. This chain joins TRBV13 and TRBJ2-5; 9 bases map to TRBD1. The CDR3 spans 15 residues. CDR1 is PRHDT, CDR2 FYEKMQ, per germline (reference sequence). V was pared by 8 bases and J by 5 bases, with 12 bases of the junction left unmatched. Complete variable domain (other parts from reference TRBV13 and TRBJ2-5): AAGVIQSPRHLIKEKRETATLKCYPIPRHDTVYWYQQGPGQDPQFLISFYEKMQSDKGSIPDRFSAQQFSDYHSELNMSSLELGDSALYFCASSAPGQGMETQYFGPGTRLLVL.

This clonotype came up many times. This chain joins TRBV6-1 and TRBJ2-3, with 9 bases that match TRBD1. CDR1 is MNHNS, CDR2 SASEGT, per germline. V lost 4 bases and J lost 4; bases outside the gene matches: 3. The CDR3 runs to 14 residues. CDR3 residues: CASSVQGAADTQYF. Here the CDR3 DNA reads TGTGCCAGCAGTGTACAGGGGGCCGCAGATACGCAGTATTTT.